This is a list of T cell receptor beta chains from one sample in a study of blood T cells in healthy people across ages. TCRdb re-analysed the 5' RACE reads in MiXCR, keeping a single row per CDR3 protein. The sample includes 1.5 million to 2 million distinct CDR3 sequences, roughly 49% seen only once; the top ten take over 2%. The sample comprised blood. The receptors here all came from a woman in her 40s in good health. CDR3s include the opening cysteine and the closing phenylalanine or tryptophan. A D gene is named only where the DNA matches it firmly.

>TRBD2|TRBJ2-1|13|TRBV29-1
CSVEIGLAGFQFF
>NA|TRBJ1-5|14|TRBV5-5
CASSLNVGNQPQHF
>NA|TRBJ2-3|15|TRBV7-2
CASSYIRGAGETQYF
>NA|TRBJ1-2|15|TRBV29-1
CSVEDGTWSNIGYTF
>NA|TRBJ2-1|13|TRBV18
CASSPETTGEQFF
>TRBD2|NA|14|TRBV14
CASSPTTSGRTQYF
>TRBD1|TRBJ1-5|14|TRBV5-1
CASSPQGTDPPQHF
>NA|TRBJ2-7|15|TRBV28
CASSHRGGRPYEQYF
>TRBD2|TRBJ2-5|18|TRBV10-1
CASSDQIAGGPLANEQYF
>NA|TRBJ2-7|15|TRBV20-1
CSAEGLAAFSYEQYF
>TRBD2|TRBJ2-1|16|TRBV4-3
CASSPQLAGGPYEQFF
>TRBD1|TRBJ1-2|19|TRBV27
CASSGSRRDRAGSNYGYTF
>TRBD1|TRBJ1-2|13|TRBV29-1
CSVEGQGLYGYTF
>TRBD1|TRBJ1-6|18|TRBV10-2
CASSAVPGQGAYNSPLHF
>TRBD1|TRBJ2-1|14|TRBV27
CASSDRVLRNEQFF
>NA|TRBJ2-4|13|TRBV20-1
CSVGGVTKNIQYF
>NA|TRBJ2-6|16|TRBV5-1
CASSQSSGVGANVLTF
>TRBD1|TRBJ2-3|16|TRBV6-2/TRBV6-3
CASSWLQGAPTDTQYF
>NA|TRBJ2-7|15|TRBV5-1
CASSLSAGDSYEQYF
>NA|TRBJ2-1|17|TRBV6-1
CASRRPPIRGSYNEQFF
>NA|TRBJ2-3|15|TRBV6-5
CASSPMAGSTDTQYF
>TRBD1|TRBJ2-3|16|TRBV6-5
CASSYSFGTGEDTQYF
>NA|TRBJ2-3|15|TRBV2
CASSFERASTDTQYF
>TRBD2|TRBJ2-7|13|TRBV28
CASSFIGRSEQYF
>NA|TRBJ1-2|14|TRBV4-1
CASSQVVASGGYTF
>NA|TRBJ2-7|14|TRBV5-1
CASSLARQDYEQYF
>TRBD1|TRBJ1-2|15|TRBV27
CASSSGQGIYYGYTF
>NA|TRBJ2-7|15|TRBV11-2
CASSFQLTGDYEQYF
>TRBD1|TRBJ1-5|22|TRBV6-2/TRBV6-3
CASSYFGQAPSWSLYSNQPQHF
>TRBD2|TRBJ2-5|16|TRBV12-3/TRBV12-4
CASSLSSGGLRVTQYF
>NA|TRBJ2-5|16|TRBV24-1
CATSDPAWGAEETQYF
>TRBD2|TRBJ2-1|15|TRBV29-1
CSAKTSGTSGGTLFF
>NA|TRBJ2-5|17|TRBV4-1
CASSQVSGSEPFETQYF
>TRBD1|TRBJ2-5|15|TRBV7-9
CASSPGTGGKGTQYF
>NA|TRBJ2-7|14|TRBV19
CASSRTGLRDEQYF
>NA|TRBJ1-6|13|TRBV20-1
CSASPDLDSPLHF
>NA|TRBJ2-1|15|TRBV28
CASSSPVSAYNEQFF